This note documents a single TCR beta chain sequence. The PCR used 60 Vbeta and 13 Jbeta primers. Assay used: immunoSEQ multiplex PCR; TCRdb lists only in-frame clones, some missing. This sample yields under 35,000 clones, of which roughly 69% are seen a single time; about a fifth belongs to the top ten. Germline CDR1 reads SGDLS; CDR2 reads YYNGEE. The J segment lost 5 bases and the V segment lost 0 bases, leaving 8 bases of the junction unmatched. The CDR3 is 16 amino acids. These data are taken from a study of cytomegalovirus exposure and HLA in healthy donors. The chain couples TRBV9 to TRBJ2-5, with 9 bases aligning to TRBD2. This sequence was found in a man aged 45 to 65 in good health and CMV-seropositive. Sequencing used PBMCs. The CDR3 protein is CASSVASGLAGETQYF. The DNA for the CDR3 is TGTGCCAGCAGCGTAGCCTCTGGGCTAGCGGGGGAGACCCAGTACTTC.